This T cell receptor beta chain was captured by sequencing in a study of blood T cell repertoires in COVID-19. Study summary: The origin of the acute and convalescent COVID-19 samples was the United States, Italy and Spain. PBMCs, B-cell-depleted T cells, or T cells provided the cDNA or gDNA that made up the material.

CDR3 length: 16 amino acids. The germline V and J ends were trimmed by 3 bases and 7 bases, with 19 bases remaining between them. CDR1 and CDR2 (germline): KGHSH, LQKENI. Only in-frame clones appear in the TCRdb table, and some are missing; sequencing was by immunoSEQ multiplex PCR. The table records approximately 140,000 clones, around 84% of them present only once. Sequences were obtained from peripheral blood. This sequence originates from a man between 65 and 80 years old with acute or convalescent COVID-19. The chain has TRBV18 and TRBJ2-1, with D maybe TRBD1 (6 bases). This CDR3 reads CASSPELLQGANEQFF. The DNA of the CDR3 is TGTGCCAGCTCACCGGAGCTCCTACAGGGTGCGAATGAGCAGTTCTTC.